Sequencing of this T cell receptor beta chain was carried out in a study of cytomegalovirus exposure and HLA in healthy donors. General observations from the study: A later analysis found common viral pathogens apparently linked to several of the most significant clusters.

Remarks on this clone: As yet, its antigen is unknown.

13 Jbeta primers and 60 Vbeta primers were used for the PCR. Original analysis: Later analysis identified tens of millions of unique TCR beta chains, about 11 million shared. Produced via immunoSEQ multiplex PCR; TCRdb's table is partial and in-frame only. For V, J and clone size, that table is used; D and trimming come from the DNA. The sample includes about 180,000 clones, 70% to 80% of them seen just once. This CDR3 has 16 residues. Trimming left V 3 bases short and J 0 bases short, with 12 bases between. CDR1 is LNHDA and CDR2 is SQIVND in the germline V gene (reference sequence). This sequence joins TRBV19 and TRBJ1-3, with D perhaps matching TRBD1 (5 bases). The TCR sequence derives from a man between 18 and 35 years old in good health and CMV-seronegative. The sample taken for sequencing was PBMCs. DNA for the CDR3: TGTGCCAGTAGTATGCGACAGCTACTCTCTGGAAACACCATATATTTT. Amino acid sequence: CASSMRQLLSGNTIYF.